This paragraph reports one T cell receptor beta chain. Self-reported history from a screening survey and questionnaire set each donor's cohort. The data stem from a study of blood T cell repertoires in COVID-19. At the level of the study: Samples came from the United States, Italy and Spain, spanning acute and convalescent COVID-19.

Profiling relied on immunoSEQ multiplex PCR, and the TCRdb table lists in-frame clones only, not all of them. Among 200,000 to 250,000 clones listed, around 89% were seen once. The CDR3 sequence is 13 residues long. Germline V gene sequence: CDR1 SGHNT, CDR2 YENEEA. V was shortened by 2 bases and J by 4 bases, with 8 bases between the two germline ends. The source of this sequence is a man aged 30 to 39 who had been exposed to COVID-19. The specimen sequenced was PBMCs or T cells enriched from blood (not recorded which). The rearrangement uses TRBV11-3 and TRBJ1-1; D remains ambiguous. The CDR3 reads CASSLKGGTEAFF. The DNA of the CDR3 is TGTGCCAGCAGCTTAAAAGGCGGCACTGAAGCTTTCTTT.